This T cell receptor (beta chain) was retrieved from a study of regulatory T cells in long-lasting Graves disease (dated by TCRdb to the early 2020s). About the investigation overall: Persistent Graves' disease was defined as persistently positive TSH receptor autoantibodies together with antithyroid drug treatment for over 5 years. Peripheral blood TCR sequencing and RNA sequencing compared persistent Graves' disease patients with newly diagnosed Graves' disease patients. The study was conducted in China and was registered as a clinical trial. A total of roughly 35 samples underwent TCR sequencing: approximately 13 from persistent and about 20 from newly diagnosed Graves' disease patients. In the clinical cohort, patients with persistent Graves' disease had used antithyroid drugs for an average of around ten years. On the study overall, not on this receptor specifically: A larger number of public clonotypes was shared among persistent patients (around 2,700) than among newly diagnosed patients (about 990). Persistent Graves' disease patients showed lower TCR Shannon entropy and fewer highly expanded clones than newly diagnosed patients, suggesting clonal expansion. Only the TCR beta chain was sequenced and analyzed. Only peripheral blood was studied, because thyroid tissue, the primary lesion, was inaccessible. As a limitation, the authors acknowledged that the small sample size may reduce accuracy.

Libraries were constructed by multiplex PCR. Sequenced using an Illumina HiSeq 4000. iRepertoire HTBI primers and Arm-PCR amplification of CDR3 regions were used to construct TCR beta libraries. PCR products were gel purified before sequencing. On the authors' methods: Gene usage analysis of CDR3 amino acid clonotypes relied on the 55 to 80 TRBV and 12 to 15 TRBJ segments identified across samples. COPE and FqMerger were used to merge filtered high-quality paired reads into contigs. BLAST was used to align contigs to IMGT TRBV, TRBD and TRBJ reference genes, and CDR3 was defined according to IMGT. Any clonotype with a frequency above 0.1% was classified as a highly expanded clone. Shannon entropy was used to measure repertoire diversity, and the Gini coefficient was used to measure V-J evenness. Public clonotypes were defined as clonotypes shared by more than one individual. TCRdb applied fastp at Q25 and MiXCR to the public reads, then kept only in-frame beta chains. CDR3 protein sequences are deduplicated, and each keeps its most common genes and DNA. The V and J calls reflect TCRdb's pipeline rather than the authors' work. This sample holds about 430,000 distinct CDR3 sequences; around 23% were observed only once. The ten top clones hold around an eighth of the sample.

The time point label corresponds to: persistent/refractory GD, antithyroid drugs over 5 years with positive TRAb. For both TCR sequencing and RNA sequencing, RNA was extracted from PBMCs in TRIzol. Graves' disease was diagnosed according to American Thyroid Association guidelines. The patients came from an endocrinology department in Xi'an, China. Each patient gave about 9.1 milliliters of peripheral blood, collected in an EDTA anticoagulant tube. Ficoll Paque Plus density gradient separation was used to isolate PBMCs, and no further T cell sorting was done. An Agilent 2100 Bioanalyzer and agarose gel were used to assess RNA quality, and a NanoDrop 2000 was used to measure RNA concentration. This clonotype has a count of ten or more. There is no known antigen for this receptor. No clone much larger than this one lies a single base away; base qualities are absent. The clonotype comes from a female donor with Graves disease. The input for sequencing was peripheral blood mononuclear cells (PBMCs), taken when the disease was refractory, from a patient treated with antithyroid drugs.

The nucleotide sequence reads TGTGCCACGGCAGGGGGCTACTCCTACGAGCAGTACTTC. Its coded protein is CATAGGYSYEQYF. The V and J genes are TRBV15 and TRBJ2-7, with 8 central nucleotides matching TRBD1. Trimming removed 9 bases from V and 0 bases from J; the gene matches leave 4 bases unexplained. CDR1 and CDR2 (LNHNV, YYDKDF) derive from the germline V gene (reference sequence). CDR3 length: 13 amino acids, cysteine to phenylalanine. The CDR3 DNA has 39 bases and is translated from base 1.